This T cell receptor (beta chain) was profiled in a study of cytomegalovirus exposure and HLA in healthy donors (dated by TCRdb to the late 2010s). Describing the broader study: In an earlier analysis of roughly 590 of the donors, approximately 260 Gb of sequence data and about 110 million unique TCR beta sequences from about 179 million T cells were reported. An early release covering just under 650 HLA-typed donors comprised approximately 300 gigabases of sequencing data and around 86 million unique TCR sequences. Of the roughly 400 genotyped donors, about 84% fell in the genetic ancestry cluster associated with self-reported Caucasian donors. The study aimed to test whether cataloging public T cell receptors could reveal signatures of past pathogen exposure. The T cell repertoires of 700 or so subjects were profiled by immunosequencing and related to cytomegalovirus serostatus. Along with the approximately 700-subject first cohort, a separate validation cohort of 120 different subjects was used. To predict cytomegalovirus infection status, the study combined high-throughput TCR immunosequencing, statistical association of individual TCRs with disease status, and machine learning. A later analysis re-analyzed previously published TCR beta repertoires from roughly 690 donors and added high-resolution HLA genotyping to study TCR occurrence patterns. Rather than using new phenotypic data, the later analysis identified candidate immune exposures from TCR beta sequences and from how often those sequences occurred across donors. An earlier analysis of approximately 500 of the donors applied high-throughput TCR beta sequencing to assess whether each TCR beta V gene segment acted as functional or pseudogenic. Donor age, sex, ethnicity and CMV serostatus were compiled alongside the repertoire data. A later genetic analysis took genome-wide SNP genotypes for about 65% of the 666 donors and used that subset as a discovery cohort. All discovery cohort repertoires had been generated on a single sequencing platform. HLA typing included class I and class II loci at four-digit resolution. The number of typed donors differed by locus: about 620-640 for A, B, C, DRB1 and DQB1; approximately 540 for DQA1; 606 for DPA1; and around 490 for DPB1. Because of strong linkage in the cohort, five DR-DQ haplotypes were treated as single units for association and clustering. Among some 410 genotyped donors of the cohort, an average of roughly 240,000 unique TCR beta nucleotide sequences were sequenced per donor, around 18% of them non-productive.

Library generation was performed with the immunoSEQ multiplex PCR assay. A mixture of 60 forward primers for TCR Vbeta segments and 13 reverse primers for TCR Jbeta segments was used in the multiplex PCR. The CDR3 region of rearranged TCR beta genes was amplified from genomic DNA with a multiplex PCR assay. On the Illumina HiSeq System, the amplified TCR beta libraries were sequenced as 87-base-pair reads. In the paper's pipeline: A later analysis counted 75 million to 100 million unique TCR beta chains across the roughly 700 repertoires, and roughly 11 million of these chains were shared by at least two donors. To remove PCR and sequencing errors, raw reads were error-corrected and collapsed into unique sequences using a nearest-neighbor algorithm that merged closely related sequences. To assign V, D and J gene segments, CDR3 sequences were aligned to IMGT reference sequences. For a sequence to be retained, at least a six-nucleotide match to both a V gene segment and a J gene segment was required. Rearrangements were classified as productive when the CDR3 lacked stop codons and remained in frame with V and J, and all other rearrangements were classified as non-productive. CDR3 was defined according to IMGT convention as the region running from the second conserved V-encoded cysteine to the conserved J-encoded phenylalanine. Sequences without an unambiguous match to a single V gene segment were excluded from the earlier analysis of about 640 of the donors. An earlier analysis of several hundred of the donors called V segments functional above 56.7% productive rearrangements and segregating when the between-donor standard deviation exceeded 5%. To diagnose cytomegalovirus status from the catalog of TCR beta chain sequences, a statistical classification framework was built. In a later analysis, V and J genes were assigned by comparing TCR nucleotide sequences against IMGT/GENE-DB human TR gene sequences. The TCRdist pipeline was used in a later analysis to assign CDR3 sequences and most-parsimonious VDJ recombination scenarios. In a later analysis, every TCR beta chain was defined by the combination of its CDR3 amino acid sequence and its V-gene family, and reads without a unique V-gene family were dropped. To address suspected cross-contamination and a sequencing artifact, a later analysis removed over 500 highly shared, low-generation-probability nucleotide sequences. A later analysis calculated a clonal expansion index for each public chain from normalized within-repertoire ranks of inferred template counts. Generation probabilities in a later analysis came from a VDJ recombination model fitted to out-of-frame rearrangements, and those results were checked against IGoR. Hypergeometric tests were used in a later analysis to score TCR-TCR, TCR-HLA and TCR-CMV co-occurrence, with a repertoire-size bias correction applied to the TCR pairs. To estimate false discovery rates, a later analysis permuted the HLA or CMV assignments 20 times. A later analysis grouped co-occurring TCRs with DBSCAN, adding TCRdist sequence similarity when clustering within HLA-allele-positive subsets. For co-occurrence clustering, repertoires with fewer than 30,000 or more than 120,000 public chains were excluded, along with four or five repertoires with anomalous nucleotide sharing. The clones in this table, taken by TCRdb from immuneACCESS, are in-frame only. Not every clone is retained; where verified, under half of the shortfall comes from an unresolved V gene, and the cause of the rest is unknown. V and J calls and clone size are copied from that table; D and trimming were computed from the DNA. For this sample there are under 130,000 clones; roughly 80% appear just once. The ten biggest clones cover about 4.1% of the sample.

What the work shows at the level of the full study, not this receptor alone: Cytomegalovirus status was reported to be diagnosed by the classifier with high specificity and sensitivity in both the original and validation cohorts. A further reported finding was that TCR beta sequences accurately predicted the HLA-A and HLA-B alleles for most subjects in the first cohort. In vitro tests confirmed that a few of the cytomegalovirus-associated TCR beta chains recognize cytomegalovirus antigens. A later genetic analysis associated a missense DCLRE1C variant with V-gene and J-gene trimming of TCR beta chains, and an independent cohort replicated the association. The authors suggested that the approach could potentially be extended to other disease states and immunological phenotypes. CMV serostatus was the only immune exposure information available for the cohort. Some 16 rarely observed V segments, including chromosome 9 orphons, were excluded from the earlier analysis of approximately 600 of the donors because counts were too low. Some IMGT-functional V segments, including TRBV6-2 and TRBV6-3, could not be distinguished by the 87-base-pair reads and were therefore excluded. The presence/absence analyses assumed that sequencing depth was roughly uniform across donors, and that assumption may not be true. A later analysis found that HLA-associated TCR beta chains were more clonally expanded and had lower generation probabilities than equally common non-associated chains. While some public TCRs were present in many individuals, most TCR sequences turned up only very rarely across donors. Linkage disequilibrium might explain the correlated functional status among segregating V segments, but an unknown experimental factor could not be excluded. In a later analysis, around 15,000 TCR beta sequences were associated with specific HLA alleles at a false discovery rate of 0.05. HLA typing was unavailable for some donors at each locus, so association tests used only the typed subset. The cohort was sequenced for TCR beta chains only, and without alpha or paired-chain data the features that could be detected were limited. A later analysis found that most CMV-associated TCR beta chains appeared HLA-restricted, with HLA associations seemingly driven largely by CMV exposure. A cluster of highly shared sequence variants was judged likely to be a technical artifact of the sequencing pipeline. According to a later analysis, parvovirus B19, influenza, CMV and Epstein-Barr virus appeared linked to several top co-occurrence clusters. In a later genetic analysis, fewer N-insertions in productive TCRs were reported among donors in an Asian-associated ancestry cluster than the roughly 670-donor mean. When HLA alleles, especially DR and DQ, strongly co-occurred, TCR associations were difficult to assign to individual alleles. In a later analysis, the rate of TCR association differed among HLA loci, with DRB1 alleles having the most associated TCRs and HLA-C alleles having the fewest. Broadly in line with IMGT annotations, most TCR beta V segments showed up in productive rearrangements about 87% or about 30% of the time in an earlier analysis of approximately 640 of the donors. A total of fewer than 200 TCR beta chains were listed by the study as associated with cytomegalovirus.

About this clone itself: The antigen it binds to is not known. Mismatch with germline at one junction end may stem from a read error.

The cohort was made up of several hundred healthy bone marrow donors. At the time of sampling, all cohort members were nominally healthy, though unrecorded immune exposures were likely present. The donor was CMV seropositive and belonged to the group of 250 to 300 seropositive cohort members. Every donor gave a peripheral blood sample, and the peripheral blood mononuclear cells from that sample were used for TCR beta sequencing. Genomic DNA extraction from the blood cell samples was performed with the Qiagen DNeasy Blood Extraction Kit. The CDR3 spans 15 residues, from the cysteine through the phenylalanine. Left in the record is the CDR3 DNA by itself, 45 bases read in frame from the first base. Sequences SEHNR (CDR1) and FQNEAQ (CDR2) are obtained from the germline V gene (reference sequence).

Sequenced material: PBMCs. The TCR was taken from a man in his fifties or sixties in good health and CMV-seropositive. Rearrangement joined TRBV7-9 to TRBJ2-5, with 9 middle bases fitting TRBD1. Read as DNA, the sequence is TGTTCCAGCAGCTTAGCCGGGACAGGGCGAGAGACCCAGTACTTC. This is translated as CSSSLAGTGRETQYF.